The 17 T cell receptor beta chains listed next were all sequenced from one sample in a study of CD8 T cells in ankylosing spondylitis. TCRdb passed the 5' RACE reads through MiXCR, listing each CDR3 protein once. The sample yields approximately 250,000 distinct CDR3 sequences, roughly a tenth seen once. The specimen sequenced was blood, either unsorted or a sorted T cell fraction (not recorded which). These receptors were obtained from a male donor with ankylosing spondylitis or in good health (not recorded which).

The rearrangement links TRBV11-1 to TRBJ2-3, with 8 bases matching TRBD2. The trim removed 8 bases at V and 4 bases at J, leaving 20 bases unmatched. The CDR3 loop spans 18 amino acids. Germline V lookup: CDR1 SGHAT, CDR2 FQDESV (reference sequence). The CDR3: CASPLGPGTSVVADTQYF. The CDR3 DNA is TGTGCCAGCCCCTTGGGTCCAGGGACTAGTGTTGTGGCAGATACGCAGTATTTT.

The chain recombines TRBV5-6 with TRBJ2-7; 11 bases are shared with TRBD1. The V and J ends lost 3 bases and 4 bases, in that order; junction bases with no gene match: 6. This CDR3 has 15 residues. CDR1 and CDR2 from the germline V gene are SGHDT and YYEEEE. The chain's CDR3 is CASSSQGQGVYEQYF. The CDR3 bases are TGTGCCAGCAGCTCCCAGGGACAGGGGGTATACGAGCAGTACTTC.

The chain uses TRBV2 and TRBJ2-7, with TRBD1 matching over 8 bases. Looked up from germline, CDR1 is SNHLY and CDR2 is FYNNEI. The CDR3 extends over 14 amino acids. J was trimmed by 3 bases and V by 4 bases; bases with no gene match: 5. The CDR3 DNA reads TGTGCCAGCAGTGCCGGACAGGGAAACTACGAGCAGTACTTC. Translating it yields CASSAGQGNYEQYF.

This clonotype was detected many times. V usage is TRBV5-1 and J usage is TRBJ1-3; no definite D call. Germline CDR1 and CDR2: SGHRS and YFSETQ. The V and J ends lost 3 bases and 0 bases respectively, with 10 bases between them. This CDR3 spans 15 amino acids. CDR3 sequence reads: CASSSGPSSGNTIYF. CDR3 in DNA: TGCGCCAGCAGCTCAGGACCCTCCTCTGGAAACACCATATATTTT. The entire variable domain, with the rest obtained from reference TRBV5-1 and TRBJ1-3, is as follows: KAGVTQTPRYLIKTRGQQVTLSCSPISGHRSVSWYQQTPGQGLQFLFEYFSETQRNKGNFPGRFSGRQFSNSRSEMNVSTLELGDSALYLCASSSGPSSGNTIYFGEGSWLTVV.

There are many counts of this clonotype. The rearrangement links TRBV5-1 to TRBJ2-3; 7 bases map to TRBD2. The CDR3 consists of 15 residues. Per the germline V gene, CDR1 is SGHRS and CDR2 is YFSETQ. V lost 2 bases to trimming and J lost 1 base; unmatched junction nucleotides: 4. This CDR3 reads CASSFRGDGTDTQYF. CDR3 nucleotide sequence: TGCGCCAGCAGCTTCCGGGGGGATGGCACAGATACGCAGTATTTT.

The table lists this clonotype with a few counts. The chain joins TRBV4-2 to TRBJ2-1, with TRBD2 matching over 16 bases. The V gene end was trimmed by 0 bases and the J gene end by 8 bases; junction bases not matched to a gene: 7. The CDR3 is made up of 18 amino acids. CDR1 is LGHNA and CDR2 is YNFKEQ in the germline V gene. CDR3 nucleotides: TGTGCCAGCAGCCAAGATAAAGTGGGACTAGCGGGGGGGGATGAGCAGTTCTTC. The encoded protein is CASSQDKVGLAGGDEQFF.

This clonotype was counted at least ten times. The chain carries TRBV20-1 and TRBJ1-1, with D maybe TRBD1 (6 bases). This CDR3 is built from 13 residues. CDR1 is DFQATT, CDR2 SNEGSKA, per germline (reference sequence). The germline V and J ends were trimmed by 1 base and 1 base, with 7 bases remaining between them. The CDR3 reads CSARGGQNTEAFF. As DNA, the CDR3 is TGCAGTGCTAGAGGGGGACAGAACACTGAAGCTTTCTTT.

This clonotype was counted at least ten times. CDR3 region: CSAILGREETQYF. CDR3 nucleotides: TGCAGTGCAATCCTCGGGCGAGAAGAGACCCAGTACTTC. The chain links TRBV20-1 to TRBJ2-5; D is ambiguous. The CDR3 covers 13 residues. Germline CDR1 DFQATT, CDR2 SNEGSKA (reference sequence). V dropped 6 bases and J dropped 3 bases, with 14 bases sitting between them.

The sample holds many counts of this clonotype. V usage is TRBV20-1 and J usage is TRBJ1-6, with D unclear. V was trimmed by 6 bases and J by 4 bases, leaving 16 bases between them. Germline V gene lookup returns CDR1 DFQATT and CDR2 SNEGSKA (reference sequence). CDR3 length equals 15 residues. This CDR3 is CSAQTHATYNSPLHF. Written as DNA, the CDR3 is TGCAGTGCCCAGACGCATGCAACATATAATTCACCCCTCCACTTT.

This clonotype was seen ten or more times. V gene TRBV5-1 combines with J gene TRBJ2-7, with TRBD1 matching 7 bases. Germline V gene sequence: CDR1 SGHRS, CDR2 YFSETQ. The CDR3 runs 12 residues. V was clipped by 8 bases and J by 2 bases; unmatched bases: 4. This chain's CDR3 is CASTGTAYEQYF. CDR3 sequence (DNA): TGCGCCAGTACGGGGACAGCCTACGAGCAGTACTTC. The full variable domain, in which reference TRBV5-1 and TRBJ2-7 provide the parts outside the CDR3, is KAGVTQTPRYLIKTRGQQVTLSCSPISGHRSVSWYQQTPGQGLQFLFEYFSETQRNKGNFPGRFSGRQFSNSRSEMNVSTLELGDSALYLCASTGTAYEQYFGPGTRLTVT.

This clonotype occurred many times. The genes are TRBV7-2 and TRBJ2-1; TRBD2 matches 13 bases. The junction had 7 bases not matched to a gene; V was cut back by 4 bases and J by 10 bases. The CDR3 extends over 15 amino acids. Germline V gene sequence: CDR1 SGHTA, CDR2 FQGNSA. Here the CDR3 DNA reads TGTGCCAGCAGCTGGACTAGCGGGAGTGCTAGGGAGCAGTTCTTC. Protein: CASSWTSGSAREQFF.

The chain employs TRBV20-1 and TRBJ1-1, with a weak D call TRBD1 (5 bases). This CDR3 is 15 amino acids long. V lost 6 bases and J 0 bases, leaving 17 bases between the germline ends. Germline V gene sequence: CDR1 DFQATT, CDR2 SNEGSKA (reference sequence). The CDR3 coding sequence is TGCAGTGCCACTCCGGTGGGGGGTATGAACACTGAAGCTTTCTTT. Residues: CSATPVGGMNTEAFF.

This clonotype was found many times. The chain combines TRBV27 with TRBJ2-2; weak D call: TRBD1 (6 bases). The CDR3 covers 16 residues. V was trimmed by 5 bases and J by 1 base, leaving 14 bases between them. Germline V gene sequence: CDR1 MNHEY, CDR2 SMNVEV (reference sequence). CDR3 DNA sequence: TGTGCCAGCAGTCCATTCGACAGGAAGAACACCGGGGAGCTGTTTTTT. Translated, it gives CASSPFDRKNTGELFF.

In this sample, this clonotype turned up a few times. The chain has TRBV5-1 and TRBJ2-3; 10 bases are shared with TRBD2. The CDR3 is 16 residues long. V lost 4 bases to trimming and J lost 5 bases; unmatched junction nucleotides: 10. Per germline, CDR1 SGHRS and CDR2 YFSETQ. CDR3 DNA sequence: TGCGCCAGCAGCCTACTTAGCGGGGGGAAGGGAGATACGCAGTATTTT. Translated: CASSLLSGGKGDTQYF.

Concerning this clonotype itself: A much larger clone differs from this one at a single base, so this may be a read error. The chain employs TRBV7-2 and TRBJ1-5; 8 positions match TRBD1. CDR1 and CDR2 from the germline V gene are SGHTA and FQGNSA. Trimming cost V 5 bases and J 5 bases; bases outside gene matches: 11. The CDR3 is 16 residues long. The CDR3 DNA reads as TGTGCCAGCAGCCCTTCTCCACAGGGGGATCATCAGCCCCAGCATTTT. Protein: CASSPSPQGDHQPQHF.

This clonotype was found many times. In DNA form, the CDR3 reads TGTGCCATCAGTACTTACACAGATACGCAGTATTTT. Translated, it gives CAISTYTDTQYF. The chain employs TRBV10-3 and TRBJ2-3; no reliable D call. The CDR3 covers 12 residues. Germline CDR1 and CDR2: ENHRY and SYGVKD. V lost 5 bases and J lost 2, with 5 bases in between.

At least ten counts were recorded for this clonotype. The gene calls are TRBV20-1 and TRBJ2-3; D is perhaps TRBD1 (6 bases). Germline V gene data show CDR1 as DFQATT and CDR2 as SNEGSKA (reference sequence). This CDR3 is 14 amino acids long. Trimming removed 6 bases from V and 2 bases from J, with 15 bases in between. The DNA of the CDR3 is TGCAGTGCCCAACCCGGGACACACACAGATACGCAGTATTTT. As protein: CSAQPGTHTDTQYF.